The 16 T cell receptor beta chains below come from one sample, sequenced in a study of blood T cell repertoires in COVID-19. The protocol was immunoSEQ multiplex PCR, while the TCRdb copy is restricted to in-frame clones and leaves out a portion. The profile shows under 300,000 clones, 85% to 95% of them singletons. The material sequenced was peripheral blood. Every receptor here comes from a man aged 25 to 45 with COVID-19, enrolled during active disease.

This chain connects TRBV5-1 to TRBJ2-5, with a weak D call TRBD1 (6 bases). Trimming pared 4 bases from V and 2 bases from J, leaving 12 bases between. Germline values: CDR1 SGHRS, CDR2 YFSETQ. CDR3 size: 14 residues. CDR3: CASSPGQTQETQYF. The CDR3 DNA reads as TGCGCCAGCAGCCCCGGACAGACACAAGAGACCCAGTACTTC. The whole variable domain, remainder taken from reference TRBV5-1 and TRBJ2-5, is KAGVTQTPRYLIKTRGQQVTLSCSPISGHRSVSWYQQTPGQGLQFLFEYFSETQRNKGNFPGRFSGRQFSNSRSEMNVSTLELGDSALYLCASSPGQTQETQYFGPGTRLLVL.

This chain's CDR3 is CASSSGQGASYNEQFF. For the CDR3, the DNA is TGTGCCAGCAGCTCGGGACAGGGGGCTTCCTACAATGAGCAGTTCTTC. The chain combines TRBV7-9 with TRBJ2-1; 12 nucleotides agree with TRBD1. CDR1 SEHNR and CDR2 FQNEAQ come from the germline V gene (reference sequence). The CDR3 covers 16 residues. The V gene end was trimmed by 4 bases and the J gene end by 1 base; junction bases not matched to a gene: 2.

The CDR3 spells CSVARDRANTEAFF. The CDR3 DNA reads TGCAGCGTTGCCCGGGACAGGGCGAACACTGAAGCTTTCTTT. This chain uses TRBV29-1 with TRBJ1-1; 9 bases map to TRBD1. From germline, CDR1 is SQVTM and CDR2 ANQGSEA. Unmatched junction bases numbered 4, after V lost 4 bases and J lost 1 base. This CDR3 region has 14 residues.

The rearrangement joins TRBV20-1 to TRBJ1-2, with a possible D match to TRBD1 (5 bases). The CDR3 covers 13 residues. Per the germline V gene, CDR1 is DFQATT and CDR2 is SNEGSKA (reference sequence). V was pared by 3 bases and J by 4 bases, with 12 bases between. The CDR3 loop is CSASSGALYGYTF. CDR3 nucleotide sequence: TGCAGTGCTAGTTCTGGGGCCCTCTATGGCTACACCTTC.

The chain uses TRBV5-1 and TRBJ2-5; D possibly corresponds to TRBD2 (7 bases). There are 17 residues in the CDR3. Trimming took 0 bases from V and 1 from J, leaving 16 bases between them. Germline V gene data show CDR1 as SGHRS and CDR2 as YFSETQ. The CDR3 DNA reads as TGCGCCAGCAGCTTGGAGTCCAGCGGGACACTCCAAGAGACCCAGTACTTC. This encodes CASSLESSGTLQETQYF. The full variable domain, completed using reference TRBV5-1 and TRBJ2-5, is KAGVTQTPRYLIKTRGQQVTLSCSPISGHRSVSWYQQTPGQGLQFLFEYFSETQRNKGNFPGRFSGRQFSNSRSEMNVSTLELGDSALYLCASSLESSGTLQETQYFGPGTRLLVL.

The chain uses TRBV7-9 and TRBJ2-7; D remains ambiguous. Trimming left V 7 bases short and J 0 bases short, with 7 bases between. The CDR3 is made up of 12 amino acids. CDR1 SEHNR and CDR2 FQNEAQ come from the germline V gene (reference sequence). Here the CDR3 reads CASNPSSYEQYF. CDR3 nucleotide sequence: TGTGCCAGCAACCCGAGCTCCTACGAGCAGTACTTC.

This rearrangement joins TRBV7-3 to TRBJ2-7; 14 bases align to TRBD2. J lost 0 bases, V lost 5 bases, and 9 bases had no gene match. Per the germline V gene, CDR1 is SGHTA and CDR2 is FQGTGA. The CDR3 spans 18 residues. CDR3 in amino acids: CASSRGTSGGPSSYEQYF. The CDR3 DNA reads TGTGCCAGCAGCCGCGGGACTAGCGGGGGCCCGAGCTCCTACGAGCAGTACTTC.

The J gene is TRBJ1-4, the V gene TRBV27, with D maybe TRBD1 (6 bases). From germline, CDR1 is MNHEY and CDR2 SMNVEV (reference sequence). This CDR3 spans 13 amino acids. V was clipped by 7 bases and J by 4 bases, with 10 bases between them. The CDR3 loop reads CASTGQFNEKLFF. CDR3 in DNA: TGTGCCAGCACCGGACAGTTTAATGAAAAACTGTTTTTT.

This rearrangement joins TRBV10-3 to TRBJ1-2; tentatively, D is TRBD1 (5 bases). The V end was cut by 7 bases, the J end by 0 bases, with 15 bases between. Germline-derived CDR1 and CDR2 are ENHRY and SYGVKD. The CDR3 has 15 amino acids. The CDR3 region is CAITSTDLANYGYTF. In nucleotides, the CDR3 is TGTGCCATCACTTCGACAGATCTAGCTAACTATGGCTACACCTTC.

CDR3 sequence reads: CASSPRQGYGYTF. Written as DNA, the CDR3 is TGTGCCAGCAGTCCTCGACAGGGCTATGGCTACACCTTC. The chain carries TRBV12-3 or TRBV12-4 and TRBJ1-2; 7 bases line up with TRBD1. The CDR3 has 13 residues. The V and J ends lost 5 bases and 4 bases, in that order; junction bases with no gene match: 4.

The rearrangement uses TRBV3-1 (or the pseudogene TRBV3-2) and TRBJ2-5, with 12 bases lining up with TRBD2. The CDR3 is 16 residues long. The V gene end was trimmed by 1 base and the J gene end by 9 bases; junction bases not matched to a gene: 9. The germline gives CDR1 LGHDT, CDR2 YNNKEL (reference sequence). CDR3 nucleotide sequence: TGTGCCAGCAGCCAAGCTAAGGGGCTAGCGGGGGGGGCCCAGTACTTC. It encodes CASSQAKGLAGGAQYF.

V is TRBV4-1 and J is TRBJ2-7, with a possible D match to TRBD2 (6 bases). Deletions cut 3 bases from V and 4 bases from J, with 13 bases between. The CDR3 contains 14 residues. Germline V gene sequence: CDR1 MGHRA, CDR2 YSYEKL. Here the CDR3 reads CASSQRGARYEQYF. In nucleotides, the CDR3 is TGCGCCAGCAGCCAGCGGGGCGCGAGGTACGAGCAGTACTTC.

This clone was found once. The chain recombines TRBV27 with TRBJ2-5, with D possibly matching TRBD2 (6 bases). This CDR3 has 13 amino acids. V was pared by 0 bases and J by 4 bases, with 6 bases between. Germline CDR1 is MNHEY and CDR2 is SMNVEV (reference sequence). The CDR3 reads CASSLSEGETQYF. CDR3 coding DNA: TGTGCCAGCAGTTTATCGGAGGGAGAGACCCAGTACTTC.

Notes on this clone: One end of the junction does not line up with germline, which may come from a read error. The chain links TRBV4-1 to TRBJ2-5; D is perhaps TRBD2 (5 bases). The CDR3 runs to 13 residues. CDR1 and CDR2 from the germline V gene are MGHRA and YSYEKL. The chain's CDR3 is CASSQGREEAQYF. The CDR3 DNA sequence: TGCGCCAGCAGCCAAGGCCGGGAAGAGGCCCAGTACTTC.

The gene calls are TRBV27 and TRBJ2-7; TRBD1 aligns across 8 bases. From germline, CDR1 is MNHEY and CDR2 SMNVEV (reference sequence). There are 18 residues in the CDR3. V was clipped by 6 bases and J by 0 bases; unmatched bases: 16. CDR3 region: CASSHTLPDRGVSYEQYF. In DNA form, the CDR3 reads TGTGCCAGCAGCCATACCCTACCTGACAGGGGAGTCTCCTACGAGCAGTACTTC.

The chain carries TRBV19 and TRBJ1-1, with D uncertain. The CDR3 extends over 13 amino acids. Germline CDR1 LNHDA, CDR2 SQIVND (reference sequence). V dropped 4 bases and J dropped 1 base, with 7 bases sitting between them. In nucleotides, the CDR3 is TGTGCCAGTAGTACAACACAGAACACTGAAGCTTTCTTT. It specifies CASSTTQNTEAFF.